This TCR beta chain was recorded in a study of T cell responses to AZD1222 COVID-19 vaccine. Study summary: Second doses that came at about 4 or about 12 weeks were put together. Study results and limitations: Most donors were white British and more were female, and clonal diversity was possibly underestimated. Spike-wide vaccine-associated CD4 TCRs dominated at 160-218 and 743-854.

Of note for this clone: Its matching antigen is unknown.

TCRdb's table, derived via immunoSEQ multiplex PCR, lists solely in-frame clones and lacks some. The table records around 160,000 clones, roughly 94% of them present only once. This CDR3 is built from 13 residues. V was trimmed by 10 bases and J by 5 bases, leaving 17 bases between them. Germline V gene data show CDR1 as MNHEY and CDR2 as SMNVEV (reference sequence). This TCR was sampled from an adult in good health. This sample comprised peripheral blood, obtained on day 0 of AZD1222 vaccination. The V and J genes are TRBV27 and TRBJ2-5, with D possibly matching TRBD2 (7 bases). For the CDR3, the DNA is TGTGCCACCGGAAGGGGGGGGAGCGAGACCCAGTACTTC. It is translated as CATGRGGSETQYF.